This T cell receptor beta chain was identified in a study of beta chain features in type 1 diabetes. Study summary: There was similarity between patients and healthy donors in age, gender and cell yields.

Whole-study results and caveats: Across all four CD4+ subsets, people with type 1 diabetes showed modestly shorter TCRB CDR3s.

V dropped 7 bases and J dropped 6 bases, with 18 bases sitting between them. Germline V gene data show CDR1 as MDHEN and CDR2 as SYDVKM. The CDR3 is 14 amino acids. This clone was observed a single time. Antigen unknown. Expressed TCRB transcripts got sequenced, as all isolated RNA was reverse transcribed. Data came from immunoSEQ multiplex PCR; TCRdb stores just in-frame clones and leaves some out. Here the sample spans 200,000 to 250,000 clones, around 15% being singletons. This receptor was taken from a young man with type 1 diabetes. Sequenced: naive CD4+ T cells from blood. The chain joins TRBV28 to TRBJ1-2; a weak D match, TRBD1 (5 bases). The CDR3 DNA is TGTGCCAGCACCCTCGCACAGGACGTGGATGGCTACACCTTC. It codes for CASTLAQDVDGYTF.